Listed below are T cell receptor beta chains from one sample, sequenced in a study of response to subunit inactivated influenza vaccine. TCRdb used MiXCR to reprocess the RT-PCR reads, holding one entry per CDR3 protein. The table records around 710,000 distinct CDR3 sequences, approximately 15% of them present only once. Sequenced here: PBMCs from blood, sampled 14 to 15 days before vaccination. The receptors shown here come from a man aged 45-65 years who received an inactivated influenza vaccine. Each CDR3 is given without its conserved first and last residue. Fields, in order: J gene, V gene, CDR3 protein.

J: TRBJ2-1
V: TRBV9
CDR3: ASSGAFGLADNEQF

J: TRBJ2-5
V: TRBV5-1
CDR3: ASSPSTSGLGTQY

J: TRBJ2-3
V: TRBV5-1
CDR3: ASSLPSGAVRTDTQY

J: TRBJ1-1
V: TRBV7-2
CDR3: ASSPTTAQRNTEAF

J: TRBJ2-1
V: TRBV9
CDR3: ASSGPPSGRGSYNEQF

J: TRBJ1-4
V: TRBV24-1
CDR3: ATSVRGTTNEKLF

J: TRBJ2-7
V: TRBV2
CDR3: ASSIGLPYEQY

J: TRBJ2-2
V: TRBV6-1
CDR3: ASSDSPGELF

J: TRBJ2-4
V: TRBV19
CDR3: ASRRQGDDIQY

J: TRBJ1-1
V: TRBV11-1
CDR3: ASGLLNTEAF

J: TRBJ2-2
V: TRBV3-1
CDR3: ASSPAGRVVIGELF

J: TRBJ2-1
V: TRBV9
CDR3: ASSVAASGRAKNEQF

J: TRBJ2-2
V: TRBV5-1
CDR3: ASSMTGGDLTGELF

J: TRBJ2-5
V: TRBV25-1
CDR3: ASSDPRTVETQY

J: TRBJ1-6
V: TRBV6-5
CDR3: ASSYEGDASPLH

J: TRBJ1-5
V: TRBV10-2
CDR3: ASTPDRFNQPQH

J: TRBJ2-1
V: TRBV11-2
CDR3: ASSNLWTSGRTYNEQF

J: TRBJ2-3
V: TRBV6-4
CDR3: ASSPAAGGADTQY

J: TRBJ2-7
V: TRBV11-1
CDR3: ASSLALLRTGTGDYEQY

J: TRBJ2-1
V: TRBV7-2
CDR3: ASSLGGTSGRNEQF

J: TRBJ2-7
V: TRBV18
CDR3: ATSFDRGYHEQY

J: TRBJ2-7
V: TRBV2
CDR3: ASSDSSGSRHYYEQY

J: TRBJ2-7
V: TRBV14
CDR3: ASSPQGLEATYEQY

J: TRBJ2-1
V: TRBV27
CDR3: ASSPNPGLAGEDEQF

J: TRBJ2-7
V: TRBV29-1
CDR3: SVKEREFPYEQY

J: TRBJ2-3
V: TRBV12-3/TRBV12-4
CDR3: ASSFGTGGGTDTQY

J: TRBJ2-3
V: TRBV2
CDR3: ASSALAGADTQY

J: TRBJ1-3
V: TRBV12-3/TRBV12-4
CDR3: AWGPHTIY

J: TRBJ2-1
V: TRBV10-3
CDR3: AISIQLGSHNEQF

J: TRBJ2-7
V: TRBV4-3
CDR3: ASSLLQRGPEGGPTYEQY

J: TRBJ1-3
V: TRBV6-1
CDR3: ASRTGRNGNTIY

J: TRBJ1-2
V: TRBV28
CDR3: ASSLHGGGADYGYT

J: TRBJ2-1
V: TRBV11-3
CDR3: ASSFSAGAGDEQF

J: TRBJ2-2
V: TRBV4-3
CDR3: ASSQARTANTGELF

J: TRBJ1-3
V: TRBV6-5
CDR3: ASATVGNTIY

J: TRBJ2-3
V: TRBV12-3/TRBV12-4
CDR3: ASSSRTGYTDTQY

J: TRBJ2-1
V: TRBV12-3/TRBV12-4
CDR3: ASTQWTSGSSYNEQF

J: TRBJ2-1
V: TRBV7-2
CDR3: ASSSMGGRYNEQF

J: TRBJ2-2
V: TRBV10-2
CDR3: ASSLGLAFSGELF

J: TRBJ1-2
V: TRBV4-2
CDR3: ASSQGQGAQTLSGYT

J: TRBJ2-1
V: TRBV12-3/TRBV12-4
CDR3: ASSPDSGNSYIEQF

J: TRBJ2-7
V: TRBV7-2
CDR3: ASSSTSRTYEQY

J: TRBJ2-1
V: TRBV5-1
CDR3: ASSPIIGGDNEQF

J: TRBJ1-5
V: TRBV20-1
CDR3: SARLGGQLNQPQH

J: TRBJ1-3
V: TRBV7-2
CDR3: ASSLDRGSGNTIY

J: TRBJ2-5
V: TRBV5-4
CDR3: ASSSSMTGREETQY

J: TRBJ2-3
V: TRBV4-3
CDR3: ASSQETSGGAITDTQY

J: TRBJ1-4
V: TRBV28
CDR3: ASSFSYWGREGTNEKLF

J: TRBJ2-5
V: TRBV3-1
CDR3: ASSQGDREETQY

J: TRBJ2-1
V: TRBV7-2
CDR3: ASSLWTESNEQF

J: TRBJ1-6
V: TRBV11-2
CDR3: AGSLDGQGSNSPLH

J: TRBJ2-2
V: TRBV12-3/TRBV12-4
CDR3: AIESGELF

J: TRBJ2-2
V: TRBV12-3/TRBV12-4
CDR3: ASSFSENTGELF